Given below is one T cell receptor (beta chain) in context. As yet, its antigen is unknown. Before the COVID-19 pandemic, during about 2010-2018, CD4+ T cells were taken from unexposed donors. The cells were cultured for 9 to 11 days before CD4+ T cells were isolated. As cell numbers allowed, unexposed-donor CD4+ T cells faced SARS-CoV-2 S/N and four cold-coronavirus spikes. Cultures held two million PBMCs per well with approximately 10 IU/ml IL-2. Measured with immunoSEQ multiplex PCR; TCRdb has only the in-frame clones, and not every one. The data contain just over 15,000 clones, under 85% of them singletons. The CDR3 covers 14 residues. Per the germline V gene, CDR1 is SEHNR and CDR2 is FQNEAQ (reference sequence). Unmatched junction bases numbered 4, after V lost 4 bases and J lost 4 bases. The data stem from a study of CD4 T cells in relation to SARS-CoV-2 and coronaviruses. Study-level background: After roughly 11 days of antigen culture, PBMC TCR beta CDR3s were sequenced. General observations from the study: In around 63% of donors, memory CD4+ clonotypes crossrecognized SARS-CoV-2 and at least one common cold coronavirus spike.

The genes are TRBV7-9 and TRBJ1-5; 7 positions agree with TRBD1. This TCR derives from a human donor in good health. Input material: CD4+ T cells from PBMCs, cultured in vitro. CDR3 region: CASSSGQRNQPQHF. As DNA, the CDR3 is TGTGCCAGCAGCTCGGGACAGAGAAATCAGCCCCAGCATTTT.